These 3 T cell receptor beta chains were sequenced from one sample in a study of cytomegalovirus exposure and HLA in healthy donors. PCR primers comprised 60 Vbeta and 13 Jbeta primers. The repertoire was sequenced with immunoSEQ multiplex PCR; TCRdb's copy has only in-frame clones and lacks some. The data contain around 94,000 clones, approximately 84% of them singletons. Sequencing used PBMCs. These receptors all stem from a man aged 18-30 years in good health and CMV-seronegative.

The chain has TRBV2 and TRBJ2-2, with 8 bases identical to TRBD1. Germline V gene lookup returns CDR1 SNHLY and CDR2 FYNNEI. V lost 1 base to trimming and J lost 6 bases; unmatched junction nucleotides: 10. The CDR3 contains 17 residues. CDR3 sequence reads: CASSEVPPDRESGELFF. The CDR3 nucleotides are TGTGCCAGCAGTGAAGTACCTCCGGACAGGGAGTCCGGGGAGCTGTTTTTT.

This chain uses TRBV9 with TRBJ2-2, with 8 bases fitting TRBD2. The CDR3 runs to 15 residues. The V and J ends lost 3 bases and 7 bases, in that order; junction bases with no gene match: 8. Germline V lookup: CDR1 SGDLS, CDR2 YYNGEE. The CDR3 protein is CASSATAGVVGELFF. In DNA form, the CDR3 reads TGTGCCAGCAGCGCCACAGCGGGAGTCGTCGGGGAGCTGTTTTTT.

The V gene is TRBV9, the J gene TRBJ2-3; TRBD2 is a possible D gene (6 bases). The germline V gene encodes CDR1 SGDLS and CDR2 YYNGEE. The V gene lost 0 bases and the J gene lost 5 bases, with 10 bases spanning the gap. This CDR3 contains 14 residues. The CDR3 loop is CASSVAKAGDTQYF. The CDR3 DNA reads as TGTGCCAGCAGCGTAGCCAAAGCGGGAGATACGCAGTATTTT.